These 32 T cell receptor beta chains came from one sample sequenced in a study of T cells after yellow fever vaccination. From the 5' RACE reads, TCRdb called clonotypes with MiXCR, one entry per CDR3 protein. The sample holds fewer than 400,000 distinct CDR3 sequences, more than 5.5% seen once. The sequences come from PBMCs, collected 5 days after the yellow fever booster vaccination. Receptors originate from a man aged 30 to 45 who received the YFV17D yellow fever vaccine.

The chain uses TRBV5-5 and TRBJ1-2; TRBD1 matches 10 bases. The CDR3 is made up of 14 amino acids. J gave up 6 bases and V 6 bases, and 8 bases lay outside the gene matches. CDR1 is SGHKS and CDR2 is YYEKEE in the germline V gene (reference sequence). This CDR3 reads CASTYIGTGDGYTF. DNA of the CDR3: TGTGCCAGCACGTATATCGGGACAGGGGATGGCTACACCTTC.

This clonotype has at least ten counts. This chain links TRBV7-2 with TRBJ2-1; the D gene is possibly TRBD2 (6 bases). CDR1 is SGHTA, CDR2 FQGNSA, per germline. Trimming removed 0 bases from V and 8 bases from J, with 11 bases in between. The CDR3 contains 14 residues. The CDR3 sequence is CASSLARLVDEQFF. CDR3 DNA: TGTGCCAGCAGCTTAGCGAGACTAGTCGATGAGCAGTTCTTC.

The CDR3 DNA reads as TGTGCCACGCGGGGGGATACGCAGTATTTT. Translating gives CATRGDTQYF. The chain recombines TRBV12-3 or TRBV12-4 with TRBJ2-3; 7 bases are shared with TRBD2. This CDR3 spans 10 amino acids. J lost 6 bases, V lost 10 bases, and 1 base had no gene match.

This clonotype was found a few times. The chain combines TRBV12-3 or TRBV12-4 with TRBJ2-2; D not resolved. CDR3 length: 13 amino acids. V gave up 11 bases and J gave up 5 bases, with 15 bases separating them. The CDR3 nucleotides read TGTGCCGCCCTTCGCAGGAAGACCGGGGAGCTGTTTTTT. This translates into CAALRRKTGELFF.

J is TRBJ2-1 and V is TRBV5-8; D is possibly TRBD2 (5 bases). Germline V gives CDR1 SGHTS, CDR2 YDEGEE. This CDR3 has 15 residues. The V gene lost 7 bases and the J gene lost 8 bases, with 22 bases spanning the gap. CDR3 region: CASEGLGPLAYEQFF. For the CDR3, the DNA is TGTGCCAGCGAGGGTTTGGGCCCTCTAGCCTATGAGCAGTTCTTC. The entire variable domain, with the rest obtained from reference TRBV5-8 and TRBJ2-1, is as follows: EAGVTQSPTHLIKTRGQQATLRCSPISGHTSVYWYQQALGLGLQFLLWYDEGEERNRGNFPPRFSGRQFPNYSSELNVNALELEDSALYLCASEGLGPLAYEQFFGPGTRLTVL.

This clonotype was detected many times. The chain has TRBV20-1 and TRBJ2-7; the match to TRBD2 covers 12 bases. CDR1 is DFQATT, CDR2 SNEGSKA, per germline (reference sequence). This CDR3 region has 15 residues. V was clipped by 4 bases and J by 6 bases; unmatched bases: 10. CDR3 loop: CSATSRTSGNGEQYF. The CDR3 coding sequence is TGCAGTGCTACCTCTCGGACTAGCGGGAATGGCGAGCAGTACTTC.

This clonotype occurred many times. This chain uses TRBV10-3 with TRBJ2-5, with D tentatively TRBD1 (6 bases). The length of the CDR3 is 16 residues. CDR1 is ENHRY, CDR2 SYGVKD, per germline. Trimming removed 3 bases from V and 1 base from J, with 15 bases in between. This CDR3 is CAISDGDRSRQETQYF. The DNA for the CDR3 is TGTGCCATCAGTGACGGCGACAGGTCCCGCCAAGAGACCCAGTACTTC.

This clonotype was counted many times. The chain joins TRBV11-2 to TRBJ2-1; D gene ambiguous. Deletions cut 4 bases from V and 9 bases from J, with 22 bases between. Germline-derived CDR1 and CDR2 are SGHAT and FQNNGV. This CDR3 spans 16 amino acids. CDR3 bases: TGTGCCAGCAGCTCCCCAACGGTGATGCTGGGCGTTGAGCAGTTCTTC. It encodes CASSSPTVMLGVEQFF.

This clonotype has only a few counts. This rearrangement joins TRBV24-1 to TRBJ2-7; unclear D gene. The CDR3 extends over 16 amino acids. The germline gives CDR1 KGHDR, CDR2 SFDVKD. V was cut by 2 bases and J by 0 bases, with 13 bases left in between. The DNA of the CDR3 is TGTGCCACCAGTGATTCCCCCAGGCTGCGCTCCTACGAGCAGTACTTC. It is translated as CATSDSPRLRSYEQYF.

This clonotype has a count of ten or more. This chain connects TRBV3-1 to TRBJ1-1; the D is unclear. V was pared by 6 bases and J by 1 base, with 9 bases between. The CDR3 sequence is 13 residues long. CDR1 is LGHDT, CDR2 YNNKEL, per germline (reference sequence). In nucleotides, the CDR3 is TGTGCCAGCAGTCCGGACGGGAACACTGAAGCTTTCTTT. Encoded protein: CASSPDGNTEAFF.

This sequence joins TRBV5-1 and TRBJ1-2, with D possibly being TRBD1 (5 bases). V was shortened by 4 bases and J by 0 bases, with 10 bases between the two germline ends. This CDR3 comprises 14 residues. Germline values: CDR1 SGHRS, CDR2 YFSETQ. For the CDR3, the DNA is TGCGCCAGCAGCCAGGGAGGGGCTAACTATGGCTACACCTTC. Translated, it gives CASSQGGANYGYTF.

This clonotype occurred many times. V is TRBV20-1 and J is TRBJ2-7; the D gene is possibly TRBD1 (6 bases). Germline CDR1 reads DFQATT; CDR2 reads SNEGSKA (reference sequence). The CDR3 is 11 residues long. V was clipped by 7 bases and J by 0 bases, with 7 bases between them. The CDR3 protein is CSGTDSYEQYF. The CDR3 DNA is TGCAGTGGGACAGACTCCTACGAGCAGTACTTC.

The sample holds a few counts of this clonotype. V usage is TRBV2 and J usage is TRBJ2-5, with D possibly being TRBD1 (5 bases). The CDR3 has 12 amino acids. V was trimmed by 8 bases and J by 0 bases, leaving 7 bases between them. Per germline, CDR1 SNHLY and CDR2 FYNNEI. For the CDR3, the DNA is TGTGCCAGCGACAGACACCAAGAGACCCAGTACTTC. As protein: CASDRHQETQYF.

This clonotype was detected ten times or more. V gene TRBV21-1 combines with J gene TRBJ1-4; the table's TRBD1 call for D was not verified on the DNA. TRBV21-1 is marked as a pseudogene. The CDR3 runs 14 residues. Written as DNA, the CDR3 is TGTGCCAGCAGCAAACCCCGACAGCCCGAAAAACTGTTTTTT. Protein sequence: CASSKPRQPEKLFF.

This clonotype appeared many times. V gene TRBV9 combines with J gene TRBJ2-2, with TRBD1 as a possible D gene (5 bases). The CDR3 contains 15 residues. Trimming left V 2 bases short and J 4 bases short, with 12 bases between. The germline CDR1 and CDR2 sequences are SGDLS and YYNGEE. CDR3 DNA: TGTGCCAGCAGCGTTAGGGGCGGCGGCACCGGGGAGCTGTTTTTT. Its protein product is CASSVRGGGTGELFF.

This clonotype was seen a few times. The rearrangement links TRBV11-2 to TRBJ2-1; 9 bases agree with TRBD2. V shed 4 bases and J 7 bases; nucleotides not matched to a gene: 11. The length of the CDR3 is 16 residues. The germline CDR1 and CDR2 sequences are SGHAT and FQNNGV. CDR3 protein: CASSSLAGWPRNEQFF. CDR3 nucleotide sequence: TGTGCCAGCAGCTCCCTAGCGGGATGGCCTCGAAATGAGCAGTTCTTC.

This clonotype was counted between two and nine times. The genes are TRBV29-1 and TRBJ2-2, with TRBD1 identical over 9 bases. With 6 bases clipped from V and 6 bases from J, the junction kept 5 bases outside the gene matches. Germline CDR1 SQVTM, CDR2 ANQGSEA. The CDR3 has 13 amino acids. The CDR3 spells CSVGTGFSGELFF. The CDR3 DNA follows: TGCAGCGTCGGGACAGGGTTCTCCGGGGAGCTGTTTTTT.

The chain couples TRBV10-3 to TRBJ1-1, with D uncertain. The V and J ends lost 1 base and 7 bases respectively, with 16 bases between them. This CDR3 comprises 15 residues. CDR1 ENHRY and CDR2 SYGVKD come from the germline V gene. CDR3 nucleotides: TGTGCCATCAGTGAGTTGGGGATCGGGGATCGTGAAGCTTTCTTT. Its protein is CAISELGIGDREAFF.

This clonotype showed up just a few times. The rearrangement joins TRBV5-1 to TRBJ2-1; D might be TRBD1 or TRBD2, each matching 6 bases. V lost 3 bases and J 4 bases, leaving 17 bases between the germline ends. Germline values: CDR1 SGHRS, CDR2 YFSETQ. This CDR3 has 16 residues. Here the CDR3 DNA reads TGCGCCAGCAGCTCAACCGGGACAAGCGGGTACAATGAGCAGTTCTTC. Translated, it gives CASSSTGTSGYNEQFF. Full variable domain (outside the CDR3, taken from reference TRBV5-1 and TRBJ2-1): KAGVTQTPRYLIKTRGQQVTLSCSPISGHRSVSWYQQTPGQGLQFLFEYFSETQRNKGNFPGRFSGRQFSNSRSEMNVSTLELGDSALYLCASSSTGTSGYNEQFFGPGTRLTVL.

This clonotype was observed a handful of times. CDR3 loop: CASSLDSAQETQYF. The CDR3 DNA sequence: TGTGCCAGCAGCCTCGATTCCGCTCAAGAGACCCAGTACTTC. The genes are TRBV7-9 and TRBJ2-5, with D uncertain. CDR1 SEHNR and CDR2 FQNEAQ come from the germline V gene (reference sequence). With 5 bases removed from V and 2 bases from J, the gap between germline ends came to 12 bases. This CDR3 is built from 14 residues.

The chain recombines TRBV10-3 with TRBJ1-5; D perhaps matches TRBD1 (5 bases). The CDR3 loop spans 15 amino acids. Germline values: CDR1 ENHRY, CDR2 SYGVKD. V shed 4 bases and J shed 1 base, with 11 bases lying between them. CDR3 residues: CAISVGAGSNQPQHF. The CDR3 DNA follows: TGTGCCATCAGTGTCGGGGCAGGGAGCAATCAGCCCCAGCATTTT.

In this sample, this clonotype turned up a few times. In DNA, the CDR3 is TGTGCCAGCTCAACTCGACAGGGGACGCGAGAGCAGTACTTC. It codes for CASSTRQGTREQYF. This chain uses TRBV18 with TRBJ2-7; 8 nucleotides align to TRBD1. Germline V CDR1 and CDR2: KGHSH, LQKENI. Germline trimming cut 5 bases from V and 7 bases from J; bases unmatched to any gene: 10. The CDR3 extends over 14 amino acids.

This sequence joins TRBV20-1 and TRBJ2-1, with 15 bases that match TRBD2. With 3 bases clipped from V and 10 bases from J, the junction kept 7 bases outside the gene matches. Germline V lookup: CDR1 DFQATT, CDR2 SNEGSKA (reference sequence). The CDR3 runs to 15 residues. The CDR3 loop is CSASQTGLAGGEQFF. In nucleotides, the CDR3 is TGCAGTGCTAGTCAGACGGGACTAGCGGGAGGAGAGCAGTTCTTC.

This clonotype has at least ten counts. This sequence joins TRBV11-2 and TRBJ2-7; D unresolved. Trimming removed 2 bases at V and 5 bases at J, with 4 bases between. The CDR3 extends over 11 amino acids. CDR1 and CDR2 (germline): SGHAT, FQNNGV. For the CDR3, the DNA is TGTGCCAGCAGCTTAACGGACGAGCAGTACTTC. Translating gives CASSLTDEQYF.

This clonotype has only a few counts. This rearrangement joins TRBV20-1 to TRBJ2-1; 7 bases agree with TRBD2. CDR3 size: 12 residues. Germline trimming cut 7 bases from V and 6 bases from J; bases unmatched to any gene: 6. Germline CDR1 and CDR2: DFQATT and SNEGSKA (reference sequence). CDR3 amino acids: CSGGGGPNEQFF. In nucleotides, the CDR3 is TGCAGTGGGGGGGGAGGGCCCAATGAGCAGTTCTTC.

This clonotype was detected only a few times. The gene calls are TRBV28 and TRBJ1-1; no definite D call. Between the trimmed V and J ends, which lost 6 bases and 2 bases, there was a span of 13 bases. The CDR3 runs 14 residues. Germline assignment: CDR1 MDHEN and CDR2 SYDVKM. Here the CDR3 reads CASSRAGPNTEAFF. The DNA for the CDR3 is TGTGCCAGCAGCCGGGCCGGTCCCAACACTGAAGCTTTCTTT.

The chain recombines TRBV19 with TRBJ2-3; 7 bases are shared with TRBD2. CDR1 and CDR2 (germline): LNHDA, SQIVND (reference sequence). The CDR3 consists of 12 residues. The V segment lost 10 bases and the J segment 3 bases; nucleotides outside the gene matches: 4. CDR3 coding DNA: TGTGCCACCCTCGGGAGGACAGATACGCAGTATTTT. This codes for CATLGRTDTQYF.

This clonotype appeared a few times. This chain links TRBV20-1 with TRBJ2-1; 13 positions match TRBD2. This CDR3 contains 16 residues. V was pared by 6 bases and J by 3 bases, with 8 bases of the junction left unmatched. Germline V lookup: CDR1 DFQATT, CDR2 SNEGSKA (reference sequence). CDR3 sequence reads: CSALPGLAGNYNEQFF. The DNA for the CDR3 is TGCAGTGCCCTACCGGGACTAGCGGGGAACTACAATGAGCAGTTCTTC.

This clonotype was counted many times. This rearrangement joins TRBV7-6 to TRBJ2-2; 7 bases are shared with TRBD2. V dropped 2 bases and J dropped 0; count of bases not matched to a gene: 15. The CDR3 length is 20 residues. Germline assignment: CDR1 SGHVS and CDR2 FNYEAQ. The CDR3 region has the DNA TGTGCCAGCAGCTTAATAATGGGATGGCGGGAGCTCCCGAACACCGGGGAGCTGTTTTTT. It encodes CASSLIMGWRELPNTGELFF.

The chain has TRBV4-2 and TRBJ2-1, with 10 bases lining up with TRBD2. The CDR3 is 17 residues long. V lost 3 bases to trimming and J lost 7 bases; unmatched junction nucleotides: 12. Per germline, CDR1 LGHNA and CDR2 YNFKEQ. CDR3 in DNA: TGTGCCAGCAGCCACCGAGGGAGTCTAGCGGGAGCAAATGAGCAGTTCTTC. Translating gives CASSHRGSLAGANEQFF.

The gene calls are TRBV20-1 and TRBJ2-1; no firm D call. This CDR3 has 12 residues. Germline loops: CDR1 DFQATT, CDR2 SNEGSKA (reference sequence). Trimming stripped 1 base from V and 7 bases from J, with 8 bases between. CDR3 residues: CSARGSPNEQFF. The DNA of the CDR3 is TGCAGTGCTAGAGGTAGTCCAAATGAGCAGTTCTTC.

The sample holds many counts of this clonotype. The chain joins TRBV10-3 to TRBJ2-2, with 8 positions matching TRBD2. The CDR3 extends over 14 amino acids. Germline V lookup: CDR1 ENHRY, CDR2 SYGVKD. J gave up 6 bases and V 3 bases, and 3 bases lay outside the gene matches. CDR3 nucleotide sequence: TGTGCCATCAGTGACCCGGGGGGGGCCGGGGAGCTGTTTTTT. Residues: CAISDPGGAGELFF.